The clone carrying this TCR beta chain was seen only once. Antigen specificity is unknown. Germline-derived CDR1 and CDR2 are DFQATT and SNEGSKA (reference sequence). The CDR3 covers 14 residues. Trimming took 2 bases from V and 1 from J, leaving 9 bases between them. These data come from a study of CD8+CD57+ T cells in acquired aplastic anemia. Study-wide context: Sorted cells (CD4+ and CD8+) yielded DNA amounts that averaged approximately 3.2 ug.

The template used for profiling TCR beta VDJ and CDR3 was genomic DNA. TCRdb independently ran MiXCR on the reads; one entry per CDR3 protein. The table includes approximately 200,000 distinct CDR3 sequences, under 70% detected once. Overall study findings and caveats: For CD8+ Simpson's diversity, patients and controls showed no significant difference. Researchers report that fewer than 35 CD8+ CDR3 sequences appeared in both patients and controls.

The receptor was derived from a human donor with severe aplastic anemia or a healthy control (not recorded which). This sequence joins TRBV20-1 and TRBJ2-1; D uncertain. Sequenced sample: sorted CD4+, CD8+, or CD8+CD57+ T cells (not recorded which) from PBMCs. In nucleotides, the CDR3 is TGCAGTGCTAGAAATACTCGGTCCTACAATGAGCAGTTCTTC. Translating it yields CSARNTRSYNEQFF.